This is a list of T cell receptor beta chains from one sample in a study of blood T cell repertoires in COVID-19. Sequencing was performed with immunoSEQ multiplex PCR; in TCRdb, only in-frame clones are kept and a portion is missing. The data contain some 220,000 clones, roughly 90% of them singletons. Sequences were obtained from PBMCs or T cells enriched from blood (not recorded which). Receptor source: a woman aged 50 to 60 in a cohort exposed to, infected with or recovered from COVID-19 (not recorded which). The CDR3 runs from the conserved cysteine through the conserved F or W. The D gene is left open where the match is weak. Clone size is shown for a subset of rows, as once, few, many or a class of expanded clone.

v_call: TRBV10-2
j_call: TRBJ1-2
d_call: NA
clone_size: NA
cdr3_aa: CASSEGTPVGYTF
cdr3_nt: TGCGCCAGCAGTGAGGGGACACCCGTAGGCTACACCTTC

v_call: TRBV12-5
j_call: TRBJ2-3
d_call: NA
clone_size: NA
cdr3_aa: CASGWVPEVGDTQYF
cdr3_nt: TGTGCTAGTGGTTGGGTGCCTGAGGTCGGAGATACGCAGTATTTT

v_call: TRBV5-1
j_call: TRBJ1-2
d_call: NA
clone_size: NA
cdr3_aa: CASSLGGDSVGYTF
cdr3_nt: TGCGCCAGCAGCTTGGGCGGGGACTCGGTTGGCTACACCTTC

v_call: TRBV6-5
j_call: TRBJ2-7
d_call: TRBD2
clone_size: NA
cdr3_aa: CASRRGGGLEQYF
cdr3_nt: TGTGCCAGCAGGAGGGGCGGGGGGCTCGAGCAGTACTTC

v_call: TRBV7-9
j_call: TRBJ1-2
d_call: TRBD1
clone_size: NA
cdr3_aa: CASSSTGTDYGYTF
cdr3_nt: TGTGCCAGCAGCTCCACCGGGACAGACTATGGCTACACCTTC

v_call: TRBV7-2
j_call: TRBJ2-2
d_call: NA
clone_size: NA
cdr3_aa: CASSTEGIYTGELFF
cdr3_nt: TGTGCCAGCAGCACAGAAGGTATCTACACCGGGGAGCTGTTTTTT

v_call: TRBV3-1/TRBV3-2
j_call: TRBJ1-2
d_call: TRBD1
clone_size: NA
cdr3_aa: CASSQEAQTGFRGYTF
cdr3_nt: TGTGCCAGCAGCCAAGAAGCCCAGACAGGGTTTCGGGGCTACACCTTC

v_call: TRBV5-6
j_call: TRBJ2-2
d_call: NA
clone_size: NA
cdr3_aa: CASSLVGSNTGELFF
cdr3_nt: TGTGCCAGCAGCTTGGTCGGGTCGAACACCGGGGAGCTGTTTTTT

v_call: TRBV7-2
j_call: TRBJ1-3
d_call: TRBD1
clone_size: NA
cdr3_aa: CASSLQGARGNTIYF
cdr3_nt: TGTGCCAGCAGCTTACAGGGGGCGAGAGGAAACACCATATATTTT

v_call: TRBV15
j_call: TRBJ2-7
d_call: TRBD2
clone_size: NA
cdr3_aa: CATSRVGRGVSYEQYF
cdr3_nt: TGTGCCACCAGCAGAGTCGGGCGGGGGGTTTCCTACGAGCAGTACTTC

v_call: TRBV4-1
j_call: TRBJ1-1
d_call: TRBD1
clone_size: NA
cdr3_aa: CASSQVGQATEAFF
cdr3_nt: TGCGCCAGCAGCCAAGTGGGACAGGCCACTGAAGCTTTCTTT

v_call: TRBV10-2
j_call: TRBJ1-1
d_call: TRBD1
clone_size: NA
cdr3_aa: CASSGTGLNTEAFF
cdr3_nt: TGCGCCAGCAGTGGGACAGGGTTGAACACTGAAGCTTTCTTT

v_call: TRBV7-8
j_call: TRBJ2-3
d_call: NA
clone_size: NA
cdr3_aa: CASSLVPGATDTQYF
cdr3_nt: TGTGCCAGCAGCTTAGTCCCAGGGGCCACAGATACGCAGTATTTT

v_call: TRBV30
j_call: TRBJ2-2
d_call: TRBD1
clone_size: NA
cdr3_aa: CAWSGSPGGIGGELFF
cdr3_nt: TGTGCCTGGAGTGGGTCGCCAGGGGGCATCGGCGGGGAGCTGTTTTTT

v_call: TRBV5-6
j_call: TRBJ1-5
d_call: NA
clone_size: NA
cdr3_aa: CASSEGNQPQHF
cdr3_nt: TGTGCCAGCAGCGAGGGCAATCAGCCCCAGCATTTT

v_call: TRBV14
j_call: TRBJ1-2
d_call: TRBD1
clone_size: NA
cdr3_aa: CASSPRGYGYTF
cdr3_nt: TGTGCCAGCAGCCCCAGGGGGTACGGCTACACCTTC

v_call: TRBV27
j_call: TRBJ2-3
d_call: TRBD1
clone_size: NA
cdr3_aa: CASSLDPRGRATDTQYF
cdr3_nt: TGTGCCAGCAGTTTAGACCCCAGGGGGCGGGCGACAGATACGCAGTATTTT

v_call: TRBV7-2
j_call: TRBJ2-5
d_call: NA
clone_size: few
cdr3_aa: CASSLEGGGVQYF
cdr3_nt: TGTGCCAGCAGCTTAGAGGGTGGAGGCGTCCAGTACTTC

v_call: TRBV5-4
j_call: TRBJ1-6
d_call: NA
clone_size: NA
cdr3_aa: CASSGDSGNSPLHF
cdr3_nt: TGTGCCAGCAGCGGGGACTCGGGGAATTCACCCCTCCACTTT

v_call: TRBV19
j_call: TRBJ1-6
d_call: NA
clone_size: NA
cdr3_aa: CASSIPGRSSYNSPLHF
cdr3_nt: TGTGCCAGTAGTATTCCGGGAAGAAGCTCCTATAATTCACCCCTCCACTTT

v_call: TRBV7-2
j_call: TRBJ2-7
d_call: TRBD2
clone_size: NA
cdr3_aa: CASSLTSGTYEQYF
cdr3_nt: TGTGCCAGCAGCTTAACTAGCGGCACCTACGAGCAGTACTTC

v_call: TRBV15
j_call: TRBJ1-3
d_call: TRBD1
clone_size: NA
cdr3_aa: CATSTKHQRTGGGNTIYF
cdr3_nt: TGTGCCACCAGCACCAAACACCAAAGGACAGGGGGCGGAAACACCATATATTTT

v_call: TRBV4-3
j_call: TRBJ2-3
d_call: TRBD2
clone_size: NA
cdr3_aa: CASSPAWGRGADTQYF
cdr3_nt: TGCGCCAGCAGCCCTGCCTGGGGGCGGGGGGCAGATACGCAGTATTTT

v_call: TRBV5-6
j_call: TRBJ1-2
d_call: TRBD1
clone_size: NA
cdr3_aa: CASSTRDRGYGYTF
cdr3_nt: TGTGCCAGCAGCACCCGGGACAGGGGGTATGGCTACACCTTC

v_call: TRBV5-5
j_call: TRBJ1-1
d_call: NA
clone_size: NA
cdr3_aa: CASTLDLRALAFF
cdr3_nt: TGTGCCAGCACTCTGGACCTCAGGGCACTGGCTTTCTTT

v_call: TRBV19
j_call: TRBJ2-3
d_call: TRBD2
clone_size: NA
cdr3_aa: CASSPGTRADTQYF
cdr3_nt: TGTGCCAGTAGTCCGGGGACTAGGGCAGATACGCAGTATTTT

v_call: TRBV3-1/TRBV3-2
j_call: TRBJ1-3
d_call: NA
clone_size: NA
cdr3_aa: CASSQGIRDGNTIYF
cdr3_nt: TGTGCCAGCAGCCAAGGTATTCGGGATGGAAACACCATATATTTT

v_call: TRBV2
j_call: TRBJ1-3
d_call: TRBD1
clone_size: NA
cdr3_aa: CASRGQDFASGNTIYF
cdr3_nt: TGTGCCAGCAGGGGACAGGATTTCGCCTCTGGAAACACCATATATTTT

v_call: TRBV24-1
j_call: TRBJ2-3
d_call: TRBD1
clone_size: NA
cdr3_aa: CATSDPGQGGTDTQYF
cdr3_nt: TGTGCCACCAGTGACCCGGGACAGGGGGGGACAGATACGCAGTATTTT

v_call: TRBV5-5
j_call: TRBJ1-1
d_call: NA
clone_size: NA
cdr3_aa: CASRSRLRPPNTEAFF
cdr3_nt: TGTGCCAGCAGGTCACGACTCCGTCCCCCGAACACTGAAGCTTTCTTT

v_call: TRBV6-5
j_call: TRBJ2-5
d_call: NA
clone_size: NA
cdr3_aa: CASGLTGTSQETQYF
cdr3_nt: TGTGCCAGCGGTCTGACCGGGACATCCCAAGAGACCCAGTACTTC